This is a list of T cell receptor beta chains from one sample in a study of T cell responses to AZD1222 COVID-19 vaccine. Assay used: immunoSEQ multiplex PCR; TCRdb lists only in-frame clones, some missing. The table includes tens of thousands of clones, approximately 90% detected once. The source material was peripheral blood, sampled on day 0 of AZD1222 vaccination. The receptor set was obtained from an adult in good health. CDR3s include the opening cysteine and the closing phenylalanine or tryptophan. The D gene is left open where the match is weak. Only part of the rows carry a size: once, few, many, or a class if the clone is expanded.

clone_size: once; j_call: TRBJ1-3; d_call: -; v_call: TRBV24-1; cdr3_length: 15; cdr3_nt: TGTGCCCCCCAGAAGCGGTCCATCTCTGGAAACACCATATATTTT; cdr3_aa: CAPQKRSISGNTIYF
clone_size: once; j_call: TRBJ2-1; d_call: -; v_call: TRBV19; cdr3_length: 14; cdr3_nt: TGTGCCAGTAGTAGCAGACTGCAGGAATACGAGCAGTTCTTC; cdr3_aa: CASSSRLQEYEQFF
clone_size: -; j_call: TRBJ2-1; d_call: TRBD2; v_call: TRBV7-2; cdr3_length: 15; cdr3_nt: TGTGCCAGCAGCCTAGCGGGGGGGCCATACAATGAGCAGTTCTTC; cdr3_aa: CASSLAGGPYNEQFF
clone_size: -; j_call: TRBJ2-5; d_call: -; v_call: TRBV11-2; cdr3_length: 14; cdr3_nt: TGTGCCAGCAGCTTAGGGACCGGCCAAGAGACCCAGTACTTC; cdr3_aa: CASSLGTGQETQYF
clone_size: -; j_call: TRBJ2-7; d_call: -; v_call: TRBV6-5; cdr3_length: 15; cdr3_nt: TGTGCCAGCAGTTACTCCCCAGGGGAAGCCTACGAGCAGTACTTC; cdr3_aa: CASSYSPGEAYEQYF
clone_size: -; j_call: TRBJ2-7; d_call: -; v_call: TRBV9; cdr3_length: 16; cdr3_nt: TGTGCCAGCAGCCCCGGAGGGGGTGCGGGGGCCTACGAGCAGTACTTC; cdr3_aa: CASSPGGGAGAYEQYF
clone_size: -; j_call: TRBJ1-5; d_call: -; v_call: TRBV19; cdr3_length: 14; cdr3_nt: TGTGCCAGTAGTATTGGCGGCCTCAATCAGCCCCAGCATTTT; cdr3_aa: CASSIGGLNQPQHF
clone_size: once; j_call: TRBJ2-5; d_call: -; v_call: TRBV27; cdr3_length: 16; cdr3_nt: TGTGCCAGCATGGGACAGAGGGCGGGGTTTAAAGAGACCCAGTACTTC; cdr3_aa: CASMGQRAGFKETQYF
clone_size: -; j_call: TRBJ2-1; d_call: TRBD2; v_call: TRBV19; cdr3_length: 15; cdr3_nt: TGTGCCAGTAGTTCCGGGACTAGCAAGTTAAATGAGCAGTTCTTC; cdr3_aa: CASSSGTSKLNEQFF
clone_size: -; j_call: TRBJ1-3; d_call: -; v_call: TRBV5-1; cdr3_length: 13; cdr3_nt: TGCGCCAGCAGCGGGGACTCTGGAAACACCATATATTTT; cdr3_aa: CASSGDSGNTIYF
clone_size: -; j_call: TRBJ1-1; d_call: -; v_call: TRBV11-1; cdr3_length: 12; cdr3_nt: TGTGCCAGCAGCACTACTGCCTCGGAGGCTTTCTTT; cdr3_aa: CASSTTASEAFF
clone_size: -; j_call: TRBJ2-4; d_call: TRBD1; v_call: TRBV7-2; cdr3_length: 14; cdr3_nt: TGTGCCAGCAGCCTCGGACAGGGGCCCAACATTCAGTACTTC; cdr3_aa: CASSLGQGPNIQYF
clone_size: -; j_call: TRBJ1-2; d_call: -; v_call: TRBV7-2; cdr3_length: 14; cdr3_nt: TGTGCCAGCAGCCCAAGTCCCCTCGATTCCGGCTACACCTTC; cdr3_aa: CASSPSPLDSGYTF
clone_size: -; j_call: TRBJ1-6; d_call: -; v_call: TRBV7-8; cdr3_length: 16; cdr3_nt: TGTGCCAGCAGCTTGGAAGGTAGCTCCTATAATTCACCCCTCCACTTT; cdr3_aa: CASSLEGSSYNSPLHF
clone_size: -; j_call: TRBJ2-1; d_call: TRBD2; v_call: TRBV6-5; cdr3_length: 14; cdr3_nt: TGTGCCAGCAGGCGTCGCGGGGGGAGCTATGAGCAGTTCTTC; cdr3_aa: CASRRRGGSYEQFF
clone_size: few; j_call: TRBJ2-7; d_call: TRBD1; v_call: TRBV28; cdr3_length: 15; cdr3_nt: TGTGCCAGCAGTTTTACAGGGGCGCCCTCCTACGAGCAGTACTTC; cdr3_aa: CASSFTGAPSYEQYF
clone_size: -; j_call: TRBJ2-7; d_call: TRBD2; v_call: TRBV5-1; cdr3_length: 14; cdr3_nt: TGCGCCAGCAGCGGGGGACTAGCGGGAGGCGAGCAGTACTTC; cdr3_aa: CASSGGLAGGEQYF
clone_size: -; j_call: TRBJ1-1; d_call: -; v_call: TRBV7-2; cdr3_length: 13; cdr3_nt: TGTGCCAGCAGCTTAAAAATAACCGTTGAAGCTTTCTTT; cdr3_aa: CASSLKITVEAFF
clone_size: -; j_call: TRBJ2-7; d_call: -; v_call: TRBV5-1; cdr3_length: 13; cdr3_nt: TGCGCCAGCAGACGGGACCCCAACTACGAGCAGTACTTC; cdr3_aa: CASRRDPNYEQYF
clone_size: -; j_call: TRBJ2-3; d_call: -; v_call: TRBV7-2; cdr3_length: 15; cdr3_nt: TGTGCCAGCAGCCCCGCGGGCGGGCCCATGGGTACGCAGTATTTT; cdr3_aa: CASSPAGGPMGTQYF
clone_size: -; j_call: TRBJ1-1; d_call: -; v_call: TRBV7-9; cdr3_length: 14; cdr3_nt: TGTGCCAGCAGCTTAGATGGGGCGGGCACTGAAGCTTTCTTT; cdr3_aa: CASSLDGAGTEAFF
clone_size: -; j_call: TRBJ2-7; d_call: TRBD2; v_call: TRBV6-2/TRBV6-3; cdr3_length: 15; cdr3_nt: TGTGCCAGCAGTCCCCCTAGCGGGAGGGCCGGCGAGCAGTACTTC; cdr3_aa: CASSPPSGRAGEQYF
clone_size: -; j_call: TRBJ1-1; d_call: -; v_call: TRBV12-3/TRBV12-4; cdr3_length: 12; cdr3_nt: TGTGCCAGCAAGAGGGGAATCACTGAAGCTTTCTTT; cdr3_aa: CASKRGITEAFF
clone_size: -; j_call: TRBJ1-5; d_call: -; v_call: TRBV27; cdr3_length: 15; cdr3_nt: TGTGCCAGCAGTTCCACAGGAGCTAGCAATCAGCCCCAGCATTTT; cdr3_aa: CASSSTGASNQPQHF
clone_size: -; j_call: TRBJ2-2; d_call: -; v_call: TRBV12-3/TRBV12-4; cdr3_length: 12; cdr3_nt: TGTGCCAGCAGTTTGCCCCCCGGGGAGCTGTTTTTT; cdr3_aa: CASSLPPGELFF
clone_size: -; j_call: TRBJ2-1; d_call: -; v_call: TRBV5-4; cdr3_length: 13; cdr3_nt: TGTGCCAGCAGCTTTGTGGGGGGCAATGAGCAGTTCTTC; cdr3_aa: CASSFVGGNEQFF
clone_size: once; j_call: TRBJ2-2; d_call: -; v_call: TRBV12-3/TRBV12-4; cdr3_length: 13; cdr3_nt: TGTGCCAGCAGGCGGGAGAACACCGGGGAGCTGTTTTTT; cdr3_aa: CASRRENTGELFF
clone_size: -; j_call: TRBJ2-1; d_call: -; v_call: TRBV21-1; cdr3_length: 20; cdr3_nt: TGTGCCAGCAGCAAATCTTCCCTAGCGGGGGGGCCTGAGGCCTACAATGAGCAGTTCTTC; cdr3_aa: CASSKSSLAGGPEAYNEQFF
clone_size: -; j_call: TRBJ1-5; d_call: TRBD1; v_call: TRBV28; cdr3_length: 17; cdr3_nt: TGTGCCAGCAGTTTACAGGGGGCTCCCCCTTACAATCAGCCCCAGCATTTT; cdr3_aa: CASSLQGAPPYNQPQHF
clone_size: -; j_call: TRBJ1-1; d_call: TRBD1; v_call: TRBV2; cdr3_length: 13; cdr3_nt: TGTGCCGGACGGACAGGGGGGAACACTGAAGCTTTCTTT; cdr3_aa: CAGRTGGNTEAFF
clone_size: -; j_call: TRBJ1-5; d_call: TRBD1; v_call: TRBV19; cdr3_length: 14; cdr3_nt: TGTGCCAGTAGTTTCCCAGGGGGCAGCCAGCCCCAGCATTTT; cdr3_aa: CASSFPGGSQPQHF
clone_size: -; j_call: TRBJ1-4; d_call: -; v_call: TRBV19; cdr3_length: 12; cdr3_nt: TGTGCCAGTAGTTTATCGACGGAGAGACTGTTTTTT; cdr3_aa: CASSLSTERLFF
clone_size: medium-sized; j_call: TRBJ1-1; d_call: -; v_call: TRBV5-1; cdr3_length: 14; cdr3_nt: TGCGCCAGCCGGGAGTCAGGGCCTAACACTGAAGCTTTCTTT; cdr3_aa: CASRESGPNTEAFF
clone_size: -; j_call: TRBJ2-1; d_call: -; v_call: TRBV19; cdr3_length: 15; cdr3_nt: TGTGCCAGTAGTCCCCTTACCGGGGGTTACAATGAGCAGTTCTTC; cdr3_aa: CASSPLTGGYNEQFF
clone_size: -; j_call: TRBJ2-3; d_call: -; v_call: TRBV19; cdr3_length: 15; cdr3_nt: TGTGCCAGTAGTAACCAGGGTGGGGGCACAGATACGCAGTATTTT; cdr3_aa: CASSNQGGGTDTQYF
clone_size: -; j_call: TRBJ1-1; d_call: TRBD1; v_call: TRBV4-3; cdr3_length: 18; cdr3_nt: TGCGCCAGCAGCCAAGATTTTGTAGGGGGCTCCATGAGAACTGAAGCTTTCTTT; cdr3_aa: CASSQDFVGGSMRTEAFF
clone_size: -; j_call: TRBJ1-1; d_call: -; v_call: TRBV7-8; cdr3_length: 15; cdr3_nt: TGTGCCAGCAGCTACACTGGGCGGGATAACACTGAAGCTTTCTTT; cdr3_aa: CASSYTGRDNTEAFF
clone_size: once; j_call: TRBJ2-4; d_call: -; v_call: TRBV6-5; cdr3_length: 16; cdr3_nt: TGTGCCAGCAGTTCTCAGGGTATGGGGGCCAAAAACATTCAGTACTTC; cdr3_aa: CASSSQGMGAKNIQYF
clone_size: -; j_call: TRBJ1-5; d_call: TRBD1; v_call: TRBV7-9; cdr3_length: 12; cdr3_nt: TGTGCCAGCAGCGACAGGGGACAGCCCCAGCATTTT; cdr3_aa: CASSDRGQPQHF
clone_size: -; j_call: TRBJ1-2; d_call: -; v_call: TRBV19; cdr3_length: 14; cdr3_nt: TGTGCCAGTTATCCAGGAGGGATGCTCCGCGGCTACACCTTC; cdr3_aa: CASYPGGMLRGYTF
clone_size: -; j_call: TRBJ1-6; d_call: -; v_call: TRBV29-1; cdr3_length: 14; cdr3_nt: TGCAGCGTCGCCGATGGGGGGATTAATTCACCCCTCCACTTT; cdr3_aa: CSVADGGINSPLHF
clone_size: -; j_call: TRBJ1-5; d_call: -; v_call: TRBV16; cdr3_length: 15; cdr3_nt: TGTGCCAGCGCCCAAACCTGGACCAGCAATCAGCCCCAGCATTTT; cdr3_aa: CASAQTWTSNQPQHF
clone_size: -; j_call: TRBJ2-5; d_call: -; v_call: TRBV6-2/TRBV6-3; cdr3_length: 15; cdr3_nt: TGTGCCAGCAGTTACAGTCCTTACGACGAGGGGACCCAGTACTTC; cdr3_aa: CASSYSPYDEGTQYF
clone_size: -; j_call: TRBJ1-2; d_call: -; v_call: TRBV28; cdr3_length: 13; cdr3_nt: TGTGCCAGCAGTTCACAGGGCCCCCTCGGCTACACCTTC; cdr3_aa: CASSSQGPLGYTF
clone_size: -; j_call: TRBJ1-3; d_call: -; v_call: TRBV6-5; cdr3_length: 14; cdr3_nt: TGTGCCAGCAGTTACGGGGTTAATGGAAACACCATATATTTT; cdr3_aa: CASSYGVNGNTIYF
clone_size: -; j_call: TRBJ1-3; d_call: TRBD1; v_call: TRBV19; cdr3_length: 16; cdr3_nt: TGTGCCAGTAGTACGCGACAGGGGCTCTCTGGAAACACCATATATTTT; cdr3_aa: CASSTRQGLSGNTIYF
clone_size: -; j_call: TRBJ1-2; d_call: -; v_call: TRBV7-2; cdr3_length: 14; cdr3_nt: TGTGCCAGCAGCTTCACGGGGGCGCGTGGTGGCTACACCTTC; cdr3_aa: CASSFTGARGGYTF
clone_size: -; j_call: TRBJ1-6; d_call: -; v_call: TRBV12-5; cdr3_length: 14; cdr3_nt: TGTGCTAGTGCCCAGGGACTGCTTGATTCACCCCTCCACTTT; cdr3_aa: CASAQGLLDSPLHF
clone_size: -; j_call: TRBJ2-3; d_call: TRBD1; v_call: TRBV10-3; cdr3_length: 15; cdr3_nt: TGTGCCATCAGTGAGGGGACAGGATACACAGATACGCAGTATTTT; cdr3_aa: CAISEGTGYTDTQYF
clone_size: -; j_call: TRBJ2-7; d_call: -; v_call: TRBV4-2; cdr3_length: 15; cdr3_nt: TGTGCCAGCAGCCAAGCTGCGCTAGCGCAATACGAGCAGTACTTC; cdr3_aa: CASSQAALAQYEQYF
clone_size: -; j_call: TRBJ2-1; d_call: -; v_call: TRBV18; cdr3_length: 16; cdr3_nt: TGTGCCAGCTCGCCCTTGACAGTAGAAGAAGGGAATGAGCAGTTCTTC; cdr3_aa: CASSPLTVEEGNEQFF
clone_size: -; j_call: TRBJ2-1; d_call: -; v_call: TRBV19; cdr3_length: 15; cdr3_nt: TGTGCCAGTAGTATGGCGGGTTTCCCTACAAATGAGCAGTTCTTC; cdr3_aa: CASSMAGFPTNEQFF
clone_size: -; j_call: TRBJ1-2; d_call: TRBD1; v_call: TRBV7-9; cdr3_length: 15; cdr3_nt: TGTGCCAGCAGCTCCGGACAGGGACCGAAGTATGGCTACACCTTC; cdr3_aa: CASSSGQGPKYGYTF
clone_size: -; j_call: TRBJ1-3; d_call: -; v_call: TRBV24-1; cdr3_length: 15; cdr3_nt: TGTGCCACCAGGGAGTCCTCCAGGGCTGGAAACACCATATATTTT; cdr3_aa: CATRESSRAGNTIYF
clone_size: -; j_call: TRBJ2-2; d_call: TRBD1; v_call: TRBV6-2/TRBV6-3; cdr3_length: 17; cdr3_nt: TGTGCCAGCAGTTTGGATAGGGACAGGGGGCTCGCCGGGGAGCTGTTTTTT; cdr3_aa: CASSLDRDRGLAGELFF
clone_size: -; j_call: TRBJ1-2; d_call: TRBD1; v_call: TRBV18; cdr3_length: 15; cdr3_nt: TGTGCCAGCTCACCAGGAACAGGGGGAGGCTATGGCTACACCTTC; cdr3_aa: CASSPGTGGGYGYTF
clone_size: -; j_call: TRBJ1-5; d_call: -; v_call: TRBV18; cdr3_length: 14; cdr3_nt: TGTGCCAGCTCACCACCGGGGGGGGATCAGCCCCAGCATTTT; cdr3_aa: CASSPPGGDQPQHF
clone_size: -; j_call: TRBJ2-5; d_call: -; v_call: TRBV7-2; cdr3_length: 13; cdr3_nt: TGTGCCAGCAGCTTTGGGGGCGGGGGGACCCAGTACTTC; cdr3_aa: CASSFGGGGTQYF
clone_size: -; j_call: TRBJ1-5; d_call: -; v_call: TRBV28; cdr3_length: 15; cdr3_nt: TGTGCCAGCAGAGCAACCTCCGGGGCCCACGGGCCCCAGCATTTT; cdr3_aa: CASRATSGAHGPQHF